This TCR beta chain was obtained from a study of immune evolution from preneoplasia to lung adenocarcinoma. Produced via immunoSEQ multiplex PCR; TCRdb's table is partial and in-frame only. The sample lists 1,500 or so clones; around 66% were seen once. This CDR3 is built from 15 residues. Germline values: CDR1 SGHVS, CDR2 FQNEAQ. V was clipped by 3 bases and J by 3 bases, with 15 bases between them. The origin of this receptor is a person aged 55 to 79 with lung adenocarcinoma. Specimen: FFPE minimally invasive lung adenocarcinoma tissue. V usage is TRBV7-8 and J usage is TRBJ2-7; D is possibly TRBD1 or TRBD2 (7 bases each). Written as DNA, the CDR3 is TGTGCCAGCAGCTTGAGGGGGCCGGGGGGCTACGAGCAGTACTTC. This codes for CASSLRGPGGYEQYF.